The text below deals with one TCR beta chain. The data derive from a study of T cell changes during pregnancy in multiple sclerosis. This table comes from immunoSEQ multiplex PCR, and its TCRdb copy is limited to in-frame clones, with some not included. The sample shows under 85,000 clones, roughly nine tenths of them seen only once. The CDR3 runs to 15 residues. Looked up from germline, CDR1 is SGHNT and CDR2 is YENEEA. The J segment lost 7 bases and the V segment lost 5 bases, leaving 6 bases of the junction unmatched. The TCR was taken from a female donor in good health, enrolled as a control in a pregnancy study. The V call is TRBV11-3, the J call TRBJ2-2; 11 bases are shared with TRBD2. This material consisted of CD4+ T cells from peripheral blood mononuclear cells, taken in the third trimester of pregnancy. CDR3 nucleotides: TGTGCCAGCAGCCATAGCGGGGGGGCCTTCGGGGAGCTGTTTTTT. This codes for CASSHSGGAFGELFF. The full variable domain, completed using reference TRBV11-3 and TRBJ2-2, is EAGVVQSPRYKIIEKKQPVAFWCNPISGHNTLYWYLQNLGQGPELLIRYENEEAVDDSQLPKDRFSAERLKGVDSTLKIQPAELGDSAVYLCASSHSGGAFGELFFGEGSRLTVL.